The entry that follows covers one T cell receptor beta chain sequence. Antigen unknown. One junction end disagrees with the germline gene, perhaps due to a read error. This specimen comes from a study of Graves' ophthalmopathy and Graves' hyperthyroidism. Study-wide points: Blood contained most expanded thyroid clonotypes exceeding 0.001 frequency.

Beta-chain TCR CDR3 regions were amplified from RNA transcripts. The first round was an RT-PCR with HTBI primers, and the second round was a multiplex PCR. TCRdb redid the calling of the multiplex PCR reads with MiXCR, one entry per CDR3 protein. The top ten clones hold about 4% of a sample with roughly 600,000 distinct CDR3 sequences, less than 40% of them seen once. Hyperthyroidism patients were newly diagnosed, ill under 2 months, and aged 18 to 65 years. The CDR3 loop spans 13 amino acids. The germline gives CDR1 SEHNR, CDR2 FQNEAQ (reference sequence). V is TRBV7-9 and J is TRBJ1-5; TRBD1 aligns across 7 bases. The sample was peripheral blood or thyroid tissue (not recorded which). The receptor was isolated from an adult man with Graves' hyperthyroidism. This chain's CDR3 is CASSTGAGQSQHF. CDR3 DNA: TGTGCCAGCAGCACAGGGGCGGGTCAGTCCCAGCATTTT.